This passage covers 32 T cell receptor beta chains from one sample sequenced in a study of graft-versus-host responses after intestinal transplantation. Repertoires were generated with immunoSEQ multiplex PCR, while TCRdb's copy carries only in-frame clones and drops some. The sample lists some 14,000 clones, roughly 86% occurring once. This specimen was bone marrow, taken 120 to 130 days after intestinal transplantation. These receptors were obtained from a human patient who received an intestinal transplant, so some T cells may come from the graft donor.

This clone came up once. The chain has TRBV28 and TRBJ2-1; tentatively, D is TRBD2 (6 bases). V was cut by 4 bases and J by 4 bases, with 17 bases left in between. The CDR3 totals 16 residues. Looked up from germline, CDR1 is MDHEN and CDR2 is SYDVKM. The CDR3 loop reads CASSSLRTGVYNEQFF. CDR3 sequence (DNA): TGTGCCAGCAGTTCTTTACGGACGGGAGTGTACAATGAGCAGTTCTTC.

The chain combines TRBV4-1 with TRBJ1-2; D is perhaps TRBD1 (5 bases). Trimming pared 3 bases from V and 2 bases from J, leaving 7 bases between. Germline V gene data show CDR1 as MGHRA and CDR2 as YSYEKL. There are 13 residues in the CDR3. The DNA for the CDR3 is TGCGCCAGCAGCCACAGGGTCAACTATGGCTACACCTTC. Translating it yields CASSHRVNYGYTF.

The V and J genes are TRBV7-8 and TRBJ2-7; D may be TRBD1 (6 bases). CDR1 SGHVS and CDR2 FQNEAQ come from the germline V gene. The CDR3 is 14 residues long. V was pared by 1 base and J by 4 bases, with 11 bases between. CDR3 in amino acids: CASSLDRVEYEQYF. CDR3 bases: TGTGCCAGCAGCTTAGACAGGGTGGAGTACGAGCAGTACTTC. Together with reference TRBV7-8 and TRBJ2-7, the CDR3 gives the full variable domain: GAGVSQSPRYKVAKRGQDVALRCDPISGHVSLFWYQQALGQGPEFLTYFQNEAQLDKSGLPSDRFFAERPEGSVSTLKIQRTQQEDSAVYLCASSLDRVEYEQYFGPGTRLTVT.

Notes on this clone: Additional DNA sequences in this sample encode the identical CDR3. The CDR3 sequence is CASSVGGGNQPQHF. The CDR3 nucleotides are TGTGCCAGCAGCGTAGGCGGGGGGAATCAGCCCCAGCATTTT. The rearrangement links TRBV9 to TRBJ1-5; D possibly corresponds to TRBD1 (5 bases). There are 14 residues in the CDR3. CDR1 is SGDLS, CDR2 YYNGEE, per germline. Trimming took off 0 bases at V and 4 bases at J, with 8 bases between the two ends.

V and J are TRBV15 and TRBJ2-1; 9 bases are shared with TRBD2. The CDR3 totals 18 residues. Germline V CDR1 and CDR2: LNHNV, YYDKDF (reference sequence). With V trimmed by 5 bases and J by 4 bases, 15 bases remained unmatched. The CDR3 here is CATSPVVAGEEGYNEQFF. DNA for the CDR3: TGTGCCACCAGCCCAGTCGTAGCGGGGGAGGAGGGTTACAATGAGCAGTTCTTC.

The rearrangement links TRBV28 to TRBJ2-2; D uncertain. Germline CDR1 and CDR2: MDHEN and SYDVKM. V lost 4 bases and J lost 0, with 6 bases in between. CDR3 length equals 14 residues. The CDR3 reads CASSYSPNTGELFF. In nucleotides, the CDR3 is TGTGCCAGCAGTTATTCACCGAACACCGGGGAGCTGTTTTTT.

This sequence joins TRBV7-3 and TRBJ2-1; 14 positions match TRBD2. Trimming at V came to 1 base and at J to 0 bases, leaving 5 bases not matched to a gene. CDR1 and CDR2 from the germline V gene are SGHTA and FQGTGA. The CDR3 runs 19 residues. The CDR3 is CASSLMGLAGEISYNEQFF. Here the CDR3 DNA reads TGTGCCAGCAGCTTAATGGGACTAGCGGGAGAGATCTCCTACAATGAGCAGTTCTTC.

The V gene is TRBV11-2, the J gene TRBJ1-1; possibly TRBD1 for D (6 bases). This CDR3 has 12 amino acids. From germline, CDR1 is SGHAT and CDR2 FQNNGV. The V gene lost 5 bases and the J gene lost 11 bases, with 15 bases spanning the gap. The CDR3 DNA reads as TGTGCCAGCAGCCGGGACACCGCAGGGGCTTTCTTT. This encodes CASSRDTAGAFF.

This chain uses TRBV13 with TRBJ2-1, with 13 bases aligning to TRBD2. This CDR3 region has 20 residues. Germline loops: CDR1 PRHDT, CDR2 FYEKMQ (reference sequence). V trimming: 1 base; J trimming: 3 bases; junction bases outside the gene matches: 12. Here the CDR3 DNA reads TGTGCCAGCAGCTTAGCCCTACGGACTAGCGGGGGACTCCTCTACAATGAGCAGTTCTTC. It translates to CASSLALRTSGGLLYNEQFF.

The rearrangement joins TRBV11-2 to TRBJ1-2, with 10 bases fitting TRBD1. V shed 3 bases, J shed 4 bases, and the junction held 5 bases outside the gene matches. There are 15 residues in the CDR3. CDR1 and CDR2 from the germline V gene are SGHAT and FQNNGV. The DNA of the CDR3 is TGTGCCAGCAGCTTCCTCCGGGACAGGGGCTATGGCTACACCTTC. This encodes CASSFLRDRGYGYTF.

This chain links TRBV19 with TRBJ1-3; 9 nucleotides align to TRBD1. Germline V CDR1 and CDR2: LNHDA, SQIVND (reference sequence). With V trimmed by 6 bases and J by 2 bases, 17 bases remained unmatched. The length of the CDR3 is 19 residues. The CDR3 sequence is CASSPGTGFNFLTGNTIYF. CDR3 nucleotides: TGTGCCAGTAGCCCCGGGACAGGGTTTAACTTTTTAACTGGAAACACCATATATTTT.

The chain joins TRBV14 to TRBJ2-7; no clear D gene. Between the trimmed V and J ends, which lost 4 bases and 0 bases, there was a span of 16 bases. The V gene's germline CDR1 is SGHDN and CDR2 FVKESK. The length of the CDR3 is 16 residues. CDR3 protein: CASSLVHGLVSYEQYF. The CDR3 DNA follows: TGTGCCAGCAGCCTAGTACATGGGCTAGTCTCCTACGAGCAGTACTTC.

The table lists this clone with a few counts. This chain connects TRBV6-1 to TRBJ1-2; D perhaps matches TRBD1 (6 bases). V shed 4 bases and J shed 0 bases, with 9 bases lying between them. The CDR3 length is 14 residues. CDR1 is MNHNS and CDR2 is SASEGT in the germline V gene. CDR3 nucleotides: TGTGCCAGCAGTGCGGACAGAGCTAACTATGGCTACACCTTC. Encoded protein: CASSADRANYGYTF.

The chain uses TRBV18 and TRBJ1-2; possibly TRBD1 for D (5 bases). This CDR3 spans 14 amino acids. V lost 3 bases to trimming and J lost 0 bases, with 8 bases between them. The V gene's germline CDR1 is KGHSH and CDR2 LQKENI. CDR3 DNA sequence: TGTGCCAGCTCACCTTTGGACACTAACTATGGCTACACCTTC. It translates to CASSPLDTNYGYTF.

The chain couples TRBV7-9 to TRBJ2-7; 7 bases align to TRBD1. The CDR3 is 13 residues long. Germline values: CDR1 SEHNR, CDR2 FQNEAQ (reference sequence). With V trimmed by 2 bases and J by 8 bases, 6 bases remained unmatched. The CDR3 sequence: CASSLRQGFQQYF. The CDR3 DNA reads TGTGCCAGCAGCTTAAGACAGGGCTTTCAGCAGTACTTC.

This chain connects TRBV11-2 to TRBJ2-5; no clear D gene. The CDR3 has 12 residues. CDR1 SGHAT and CDR2 FQNNGV come from the germline V gene. The V and J ends lost 5 bases and 3 bases respectively, with 7 bases between them. The CDR3 DNA reads as TGTGCCAGCAGCCCTACCGAAGAGACCCAGTACTTC. Translation: CASSPTEETQYF.

This chain uses TRBV28 with TRBJ2-7, with D perhaps TRBD1 (5 bases). Germline lookup yields CDR1 MDHEN and CDR2 SYDVKM. The CDR3 is 15 amino acids. Trimming took 3 bases from V and 7 from J, leaving 19 bases between them. The CDR3 here is CASSLAEQDIWEQYF. In DNA form, the CDR3 reads TGTGCCAGCAGTTTGGCGGAGCAGGACATTTGGGAGCAGTACTTC.

J is TRBJ2-5 and V is TRBV4-1; 7 positions agree with TRBD2. The CDR3 sequence is 13 residues long. J was trimmed by 3 bases and V by 4 bases; bases with no gene match: 2. Germline CDR1 and CDR2: MGHRA and YSYEKL. The CDR3 sequence: CASSLLAEETQYF. The DNA for the CDR3 is TGCGCCAGCAGCCTCCTAGCGGAAGAGACCCAGTACTTC.

CDR3 coding DNA: TGTGCCAGCAGTCCCGGAGGGGCTAATGAGCAGTTCTTC. It translates to CASSPGGANEQFF. This chain uses TRBV7-9 with TRBJ2-1; D possibly corresponds to TRBD2 (6 bases). The germline V gene encodes CDR1 SEHNR and CDR2 FQNEAQ (reference sequence). V was pared by 6 bases and J by 7 bases, with 13 bases between. The CDR3 covers 13 residues.

This sequence joins TRBV2 and TRBJ2-2; D possibly corresponds to TRBD2 (6 bases). CDR1 and CDR2 (germline): SNHLY, FYNNEI. Deletions cut 8 bases from V and 2 bases from J, with 15 bases between. The CDR3 covers 15 residues. In DNA, the CDR3 is TGTGCCAGCCAGATCCGGGGACTTAACACCGGGGAGCTGTTTTTT. Its protein product is CASQIRGLNTGELFF.

The gene calls are TRBV6-1 and TRBJ2-7, with D possibly TRBD1 on 5 matching bases. The CDR3 loop spans 14 amino acids. V lost 0 bases, J lost 3 bases, and 9 bases lay in between. CDR1 MNHNS and CDR2 SASEGT come from the germline V gene. CDR3 nucleotides: TGTGCCAGCAGTGAAGCGAGGCAGGGCTACGAGCAGTACTTC. It specifies CASSEARQGYEQYF.

This chain joins TRBV9 and TRBJ2-1; 8 nucleotides align to TRBD2. The CDR3 sequence is 18 residues long. V gave up 0 bases and J gave up 0 bases; unmatched junction bases: 8. CDR1 SGDLS and CDR2 YYNGEE come from the germline V gene. The CDR3 nucleotides read TGTGCCAGCAGCGTAGGGGGACTAGTAGGTAACTCCTACAATGAGCAGTTCTTC. This gives the protein CASSVGGLVGNSYNEQFF.

The CDR3 loop reads CASRAPNEKLFF. The DNA of the CDR3 is TGTGCCAGCAGGGCCCCTAATGAAAAACTGTTTTTT. This chain joins TRBV6-5 and TRBJ1-4, with no clear D. This CDR3 is built from 12 residues. Germline V gene sequence: CDR1 MNHEY, CDR2 SVGAGI. V dropped 6 bases and J dropped 3 bases, with 5 bases sitting between them.

The chain is built from TRBV2 and TRBJ2-7; D not certain. The CDR3 sequence is 12 residues long. The germline gives CDR1 SNHLY, CDR2 FYNNEI. V was pared by 8 bases and J by 4 bases, with 12 bases between. The CDR3 sequence: CASGWKGYEQYF. CDR3 bases: TGTGCCAGCGGCTGGAAAGGTTACGAGCAGTACTTC.

This chain joins TRBV14 and TRBJ2-7; perhaps TRBD1 as D (7 bases). Germline CDR1 and CDR2: SGHDN and FVKESK. V was trimmed by 3 bases and J by 2 bases, leaving 20 bases between them. This CDR3 has 17 amino acids. The CDR3 spells CASSQTRADREPYEQYF. The CDR3 region has the DNA TGTGCCAGCAGCCAGACTAGGGCAGACAGGGAGCCCTACGAGCAGTACTTC.

The rearrangement joins TRBV6-6 to TRBJ2-1, with D perhaps assigned TRBD1 or TRBD2 (6 bases each). This CDR3 contains 15 residues. Germline V CDR1 and CDR2: MNHNY, SVGAGI (reference sequence). The germline V and J ends were trimmed by 0 bases and 2 bases, with 8 bases remaining between them. The CDR3 is CASSYSGGAYNEQFF. For the CDR3, the DNA is TGTGCCAGCAGTTACTCGGGGGGCGCCTACAATGAGCAGTTCTTC.

The chain has TRBV28 and TRBJ2-7; possibly TRBD2 for D (5 bases). The CDR3 length is 18 residues. The V and J ends lost 5 bases and 5 bases respectively, with 28 bases between them. Germline V gene data show CDR1 as MDHEN and CDR2 as SYDVKM. This CDR3 reads CASSPGGWERARFDEQYF. The CDR3 DNA follows: TGTGCCAGCAGTCCTGGTGGGTGGGAGAGAGCTAGGTTTGACGAGCAGTACTTC.

This chain joins TRBV14 and TRBJ1-2; D is undetermined. Deletions cut 2 bases from V and 6 bases from J, with 19 bases between. The CDR3 contains 16 residues. Germline-derived CDR1 and CDR2 are SGHDN and FVKESK. CDR3 loop: CASSQTLDGRSHGYTF. The DNA for the CDR3 is TGTGCCAGCAGCCAAACTCTAGATGGGAGGAGTCATGGCTACACCTTC.

This clone was found a few times. The CDR3 DNA reads as TGTGCCACCCACACCTTGGGGAACACTGAAGCTTTCTTT. Translated: CATHTLGNTEAFF. This rearrangement joins TRBV28 to TRBJ1-1, with D unresolved. Trimming cost V 10 bases and J 1 base, with 13 bases left between them. This CDR3 region has 13 residues. Per the germline V gene, CDR1 is MDHEN and CDR2 is SYDVKM.

The rearrangement joins TRBV4-2 to TRBJ2-2; the match to TRBD2 covers 8 bases. After removal of 6 bases from V and 3 bases from J, the junction contained 3 bases not matched to a gene. There are 14 residues in the CDR3. The V gene's germline CDR1 is LGHNA and CDR2 YNFKEQ. This CDR3 reads CASRREADTGELFF. The DNA for the CDR3 is TGTGCCAGCAGGCGGGAGGCGGACACCGGGGAGCTGTTTTTT.

The CDR3, as DNA: TGTGCCAGCAGTTTTAGGGGAAATGAGCAGTTCTTC. Protein: CASSFRGNEQFF. The chain links TRBV27 to TRBJ2-1; possible D gene TRBD1, 5 bases. The CDR3 consists of 12 residues. Germline V gene lookup returns CDR1 MNHEY and CDR2 SMNVEV (reference sequence). V shed 3 bases and J shed 7 bases, with 7 bases lying between them.

The V gene is TRBV30, the J gene TRBJ2-1; D may correspond to TRBD1 or TRBD2 (7 bases each). This CDR3 comprises 15 residues. V was pared by 5 bases and J by 3 bases, with 17 bases between. CDR1 is GTSNPN, CDR2 SVGIG, per germline (reference sequence). DNA for the CDR3: TGTGCCTGGGCTAGGGGGCGGGGGAACTACAATGAGCAGTTCTTC. Translating it yields CAWARGRGNYNEQFF.